This T cell receptor beta chain was documented in a study of T cells in localized non-small cell lung cancer. Findings and limits, study-wide: Greater blood T cell density accompanied longer overall survival. Appearing in adjacent lung were a median roughly 60 of the top 100 tumor clones.

The V end lost 0 bases, the J end lost 4 bases, and 6 bases lay between the germline ends. Germline V gene sequence: CDR1 ENHRY, CDR2 SYGVKD. The CDR3 is 13 amino acids. Of note for this clone: What it binds is not known.

Data came from immunoSEQ multiplex PCR; TCRdb stores just in-frame clones and leaves some out. Of approximately 11,000 clones in the sample, just under 50% were seen once. The rearrangement joins TRBV10-3 to TRBJ1-2; D gene unclear. The TCR comes from a woman between 35 and 75 years old with stage II squamous cell lung carcinoma. This specimen consisted of lymph node tissue, obtained before any cancer treatment. CDR3 nucleotide sequence: TGTGCCATCAGTGAGTCGGCGGGCTATGGCTACACCTTC. Translation gives CAISESAGYGYTF.